Each of the 10 T cell receptor beta chains below was sequenced from the same sample in a study of T cells after posttransplantation cyclophosphamide. Measured with immunoSEQ multiplex PCR; TCRdb has only the in-frame clones, and not every one. The sample presents some 40,000 clones, none singletons. Source material: PBMCs. All receptors come from a man aged 35-49 years in good health, CMV-negative, and a related stem cell transplant donor.

This clone was found many times. The chain links TRBV2 to TRBJ1-2; 10 nucleotides agree with TRBD1. The V gene end was trimmed by 3 bases and the J gene end by 6 bases; junction bases not matched to a gene: 1. The CDR3 is made up of 13 amino acids. The germline gives CDR1 SNHLY, CDR2 FYNNEI. The CDR3 spells CASSETGGDGYTF. For the CDR3, the DNA is TGTGCCAGCAGTGAGACAGGGGGCGATGGCTACACCTTC.

This clone has at least ten counts. The chain employs TRBV2 and TRBJ2-1; D is perhaps TRBD1 (6 bases). The CDR3 has 13 amino acids. Germline lookup yields CDR1 SNHLY and CDR2 FYNNEI. V was clipped by 7 bases and J by 6 bases, with 13 bases between them. Here the CDR3 DNA reads TGTGCCAGCACCGATAAGGGGGTCAATGAGCAGTTCTTC. It translates to CASTDKGVNEQFF.

A few counts support this clone. The V gene is TRBV27, the J gene TRBJ1-2, with D uncertain. The CDR3 spans 15 residues. V shed 4 bases and J shed 4 bases, with 16 bases lying between them. The germline CDR1 and CDR2 sequences are MNHEY and SMNVEV (reference sequence). As DNA, the CDR3 is TGTGCCAGCAGTTCCGACGGCAAGACTTTCTATGGCTACACCTTC. Amino acid sequence: CASSSDGKTFYGYTF.

This clone was detected ten times or more. The rearrangement links TRBV19 to TRBJ1-5; D may be TRBD1 (6 bases). The length of the CDR3 is 15 residues. Per the germline V gene, CDR1 is LNHDA and CDR2 is SQIVND (reference sequence). The V end lost 4 bases, the J end lost 5 bases, and 15 bases lay between the germline ends. CDR3 loop: CASSSRGGLDQPQHF. The CDR3 DNA reads as TGTGCCAGTAGTAGCAGGGGTGGATTGGATCAGCCCCAGCATTTT.

This clone came up many times. The chain has TRBV10-3 and TRBJ1-1; D perhaps matches TRBD1 (5 bases). V shed 6 bases and J shed 6 bases, with 14 bases lying between them. This CDR3 is built from 13 residues. CDR1 is ENHRY, CDR2 SYGVKD, per germline. The CDR3 coding sequence is TGTGCCATCAGCTACGGGAGGGACGCTGAAGCTTTCTTT. This codes for CAISYGRDAEAFF.

In nucleotides, the CDR3 is TGTGCCAGTAGATTGGGCACAGGGGGCACCGGAAACACCATATATTTT. Amino acid sequence: CASRLGTGGTGNTIYF. V is TRBV19 and J is TRBJ1-3; 9 nucleotides agree with TRBD1. CDR1 is LNHDA, CDR2 SQIVND, per germline (reference sequence). This CDR3 is built from 16 residues. Trimming removed 6 bases from V and 4 bases from J; junction bases left unmatched: 10.

This clone was seen at least ten times. CDR3: CASSQGSGISTDTQYF. DNA for the CDR3: TGCGCCAGCAGCCAAGGGAGCGGCATTAGCACAGATACGCAGTATTTT. V and J are TRBV4-3 and TRBJ2-3, with D possibly TRBD2 on 5 matching bases. The germline V and J ends were trimmed by 1 base and 0 bases, with 11 bases remaining between them. Germline V gene sequence: CDR1 LGHNA, CDR2 YSLEER. This CDR3 spans 16 amino acids.

This clone appeared many times. The chain joins TRBV19 to TRBJ1-5; D gene uncertain. Germline V lookup: CDR1 LNHDA, CDR2 SQIVND (reference sequence). The CDR3 length is 13 residues. Trimming left V 4 bases short and J 2 bases short, with 6 bases between. The CDR3 sequence: CASSTSRNQPQHF. The CDR3 nucleotides read TGTGCCAGTAGTACCAGTCGCAATCAGCCCCAGCATTTT.

This clone has at least ten counts. The V gene is TRBV7-3, the J gene TRBJ2-2, with 11 bases fitting TRBD2. Germline CDR1 is SGHTA and CDR2 is FQGTGA. CDR3 length: 12 amino acids. V lost 8 bases and J lost 7; bases outside the gene matches: 0. The CDR3 coding sequence is TGTGCCAGCGGGACTAGCGGCGGGGAGCTGTTTTTT. Translation: CASGTSGGELFF.

This clone has a handful of counts. The genes are TRBV12-2 and TRBJ2-1; the table calls TRBD2, which could not be checked here. TRBV12-2 is shown as a pseudogene. The CDR3 is 15 residues long. The CDR3: CASRLGLAGGGEQFF. Written as DNA, the CDR3 is TGTGCAAGTCGCTTAGGACTAGCGGGAGGGGGTGAGCAGTTCTTC.